The 17 T cell receptor beta chains reported below all come from one sample, sequenced in a study of shared clonotypes between healthy human individuals. Data came from immunoSEQ multiplex PCR; TCRdb stores just in-frame clones and leaves some out. The top ten hold 0.1% to 0.15% of the sample, which has 2 million to 2.5 million clones, approximately 94% seen once. The sequenced sample consisted of naive CD4+ T cells sorted from blood. Sample subset: CD45RA+ positively selected. The receptors stem from a man aged 18 to 29 in good health.

This chain connects TRBV4-1 to TRBJ2-2, with D maybe TRBD1 (6 bases). V lost 3 bases, J lost 4 bases, and 12 bases lay in between. Germline V gives CDR1 MGHRA, CDR2 YSYEKL. There are 15 residues in the CDR3. The CDR3 DNA follows: TGCGCCAGCAGCCACGTGGGGGCGGCCACCGGGGAGCTGTTTTTT. It translates to CASSHVGAATGELFF.

The chain is built from TRBV14 and TRBJ1-1; D is uncertain. The CDR3 totals 11 residues. CDR1 SGHDN and CDR2 FVKESK come from the germline V gene. The V end was cut by 4 bases, the J end by 9 bases, with 9 bases between. CDR3 sequence (DNA): TGTGCCAGCAGCCGATACGAACAAGCTTTCTTT. Amino acids: CASSRYEQAFF.

V and J are TRBV6-6 and TRBJ1-2; 9 positions agree with TRBD1. CDR3 length: 14 residues. The germline gives CDR1 MNHNY, CDR2 SVGAGI (reference sequence). The V and J ends lost 2 bases and 6 bases, in that order; junction bases with no gene match: 4. The CDR3 DNA reads as TGTGCCAGCAGTTACACAGGGGGCGTTGATGGCTACACCTTC. It specifies CASSYTGGVDGYTF.

This clone was observed a single time. V and J are TRBV5-1 and TRBJ2-1; 10 bases map to TRBD1. V gave up 4 bases and J gave up 7 bases; unmatched junction bases: 11. The CDR3 is 16 residues long. The germline V gene has CDR1 SGHRS and CDR2 YFSETQ. CDR3 loop: CASSLLWTGGRNEQFF. CDR3 in DNA: TGCGCCAGCAGCCTACTCTGGACAGGGGGAAGGAATGAGCAGTTCTTC.

Remarks on this clone: This sample also contains other DNA sequences that code for the same CDR3. The chain employs TRBV27 and TRBJ2-7, with a weak D call TRBD2 (5 bases). This CDR3 has 13 amino acids. Germline V lookup: CDR1 MNHEY, CDR2 SMNVEV (reference sequence). Deletions cut 2 bases from V and 3 bases from J, with 8 bases between. The CDR3 here is CASSLSRGYEQYF. For the CDR3, the DNA is TGTGCCAGCAGTTTAAGTCGGGGCTACGAGCAGTACTTC.

The genes are TRBV30 and TRBJ2-5, with 12 bases fitting TRBD2. The CDR3 consists of 17 residues. CDR1 GTSNPN and CDR2 SVGIG come from the germline V gene (reference sequence). The junction had 5 bases not matched to a gene; V was cut back by 0 bases and J by 0 bases. CDR3 residues: CAWSVLRTSGNQETQYF. The CDR3 DNA reads as TGTGCCTGGAGTGTACTAAGGACTAGCGGGAACCAAGAGACCCAGTACTTC.

The chain links TRBV15 to TRBJ2-7; D call uncertain. From germline, CDR1 is LNHNV and CDR2 YYDKDF (reference sequence). This CDR3 has 12 amino acids. The germline V and J ends were trimmed by 0 bases and 5 bases, with 5 bases remaining between them. CDR3 protein: CATSRDINEQYF. In DNA, the CDR3 is TGTGCCACCAGCAGAGATATCAACGAGCAGTACTTC.

The J gene is TRBJ2-5, the V gene TRBV2, with 7 bases matching TRBD1. In germline, CDR1 is SNHLY, CDR2 FYNNEI. The J segment lost 3 bases and the V segment lost 7 bases, leaving 8 bases of the junction unmatched. CDR3 length: 14 residues. CDR3 nucleotides: TGTGCCAGCAACCAGGACAGGTTTGAAGAGACCCAGTACTTC. Amino acids: CASNQDRFEETQYF.

As for this clone: Within the sample, other DNA sequences also encode this same CDR3. The chain recombines TRBV6-5 with TRBJ2-7; TRBD1 matches at 7 bases. CDR3 length: 14 residues. The J segment lost 0 bases and the V segment lost 5 bases, leaving 4 bases of the junction unmatched. CDR1 is MNHEY, CDR2 SVGAGI, per germline. CDR3 nucleotides: TGTGCCAGCAGTAGGGGACAGAGCTCCTACGAGCAGTACTTC. Amino acid sequence: CASSRGQSSYEQYF.

The chain employs TRBV27 and TRBJ1-4, with TRBD1 as a possible D gene (5 bases). Germline CDR1 MNHEY, CDR2 SMNVEV (reference sequence). V was shortened by 2 bases and J by 4 bases, with 11 bases between the two germline ends. The length of the CDR3 is 15 residues. Here the CDR3 reads CASSLLTGVNEKLFF. The CDR3 nucleotides are TGTGCCAGCAGTTTACTGACGGGGGTTAATGAAAAACTGTTTTTT.

This clone was detected only once. This chain uses TRBV7-9 with TRBJ2-1, with 10 positions matching TRBD2. In germline, CDR1 is SEHNR, CDR2 FQNEAQ (reference sequence). CDR3 size: 15 residues. J was trimmed by 4 bases and V by 5 bases; bases with no gene match: 5. CDR3 bases: TGTGCCAGCAGCCCCGGACTAGCGGATTACAATGAGCAGTTCTTC. Its protein product is CASSPGLADYNEQFF.

This clone was seen a single time. The rearrangement joins TRBV5-1 to TRBJ1-4; D is undetermined. V shed 4 bases and J shed 8 bases, with 18 bases lying between them. This CDR3 contains 15 residues. The germline CDR1 and CDR2 sequences are SGHRS and YFSETQ. The DNA of the CDR3 is TGCGCCAGCAGCCCCCGACATCGACCATCCGAAAAACTGTTTTTT. Protein product: CASSPRHRPSEKLFF.

The chain recombines TRBV2 with TRBJ2-2; the D gene is possibly TRBD2 (6 bases). The CDR3 loop spans 12 amino acids. Germline-derived CDR1 and CDR2 are SNHLY and FYNNEI. With 10 bases removed from V and 3 bases from J, the gap between germline ends came to 9 bases. The CDR3 loop reads CATRGDTGELFF. The CDR3 bases are TGTGCCACCCGCGGGGACACCGGGGAGCTGTTTTTT.

The V gene is TRBV10-3, the J gene TRBJ1-3, with 7 bases identical to TRBD1. The CDR3 runs to 17 residues. Trimming cost V 7 bases and J 0 bases; bases outside gene matches: 12. The germline V gene has CDR1 ENHRY and CDR2 SYGVKD. The chain's CDR3 is CAIIRDSGYSSGNTIYF. As DNA, the CDR3 is TGTGCCATCATTCGGGACAGCGGTTATAGCTCTGGAAACACCATATATTTT.

V is TRBV28 and J is TRBJ1-4; 10 bases map to TRBD1. V dropped 7 bases and J dropped 5; count of bases not matched to a gene: 10. The CDR3 consists of 16 residues. Germline loops: CDR1 MDHEN, CDR2 SYDVKM. Here the CDR3 reads CASTKLEGQGNEKLFF. Written as DNA, the CDR3 is TGTGCCAGCACCAAATTAGAGGGACAGGGGAATGAAAAACTGTTTTTT.

Remarks on this clone: In the same sample, other DNA sequences code for this CDR3. This chain's CDR3 is CASSPGYSNQPQHF. In nucleotides, the CDR3 is TGTGCCAGCTCACCAGGATATAGCAATCAGCCCCAGCATTTT. The rearrangement links TRBV18 to TRBJ1-5; D unresolved. Germline assignment: CDR1 KGHSH and CDR2 LQKENI. The CDR3 totals 14 residues. V was pared by 2 bases and J by 0 bases, with 5 bases between.

The genes are TRBV5-1 and TRBJ2-7; D might be TRBD2 (6 bases). This CDR3 is built from 14 residues. CDR1 is SGHRS and CDR2 is YFSETQ in the germline V gene. The V and J ends lost 0 bases and 6 bases respectively, with 13 bases between them. For the CDR3, the DNA is TGCGCCAGCAGCTTGGGACTAGAATGGTCCGAGCAGTACTTC. It codes for CASSLGLEWSEQYF.